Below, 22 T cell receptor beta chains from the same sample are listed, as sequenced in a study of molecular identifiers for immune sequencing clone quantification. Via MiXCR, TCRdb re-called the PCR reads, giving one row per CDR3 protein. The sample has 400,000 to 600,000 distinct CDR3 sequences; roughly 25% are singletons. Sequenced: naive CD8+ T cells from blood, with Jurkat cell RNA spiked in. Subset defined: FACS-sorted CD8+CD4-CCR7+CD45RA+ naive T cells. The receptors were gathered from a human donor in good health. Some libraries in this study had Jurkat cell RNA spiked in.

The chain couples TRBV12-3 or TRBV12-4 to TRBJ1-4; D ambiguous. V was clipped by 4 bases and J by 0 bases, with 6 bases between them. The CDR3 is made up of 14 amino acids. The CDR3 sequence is CASSSDATNEKLFF. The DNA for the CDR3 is TGTGCCAGCAGTTCTGATGCAACTAATGAAAAACTGTTTTTT.

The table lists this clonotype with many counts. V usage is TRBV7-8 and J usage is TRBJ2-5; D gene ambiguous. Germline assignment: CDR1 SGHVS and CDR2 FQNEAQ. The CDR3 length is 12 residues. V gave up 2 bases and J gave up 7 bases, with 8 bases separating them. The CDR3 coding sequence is TGTGCCAGCAGCTTAAATACGTGGACCCAGTACTTC. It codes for CASSLNTWTQYF. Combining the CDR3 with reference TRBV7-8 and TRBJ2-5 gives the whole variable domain GAGVSQSPRYKVAKRGQDVALRCDPISGHVSLFWYQQALGQGPEFLTYFQNEAQLDKSGLPSDRFFAERPEGSVSTLKIQRTQQEDSAVYLCASSLNTWTQYFGPGTRLLVL.

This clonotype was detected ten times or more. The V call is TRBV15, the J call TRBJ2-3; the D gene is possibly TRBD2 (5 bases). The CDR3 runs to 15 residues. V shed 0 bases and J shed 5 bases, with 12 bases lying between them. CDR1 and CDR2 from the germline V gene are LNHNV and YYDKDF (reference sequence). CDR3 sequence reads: CATSRDLRARDTQYF. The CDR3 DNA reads TGTGCCACCAGCAGAGATCTGAGGGCGCGAGATACGCAGTATTTT. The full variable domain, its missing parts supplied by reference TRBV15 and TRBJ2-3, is DAMVIQNPRYQVTQFGKPVTLSCSQTLNHNVMYWYQQKSSQAPKLLFHYYDKDFNNEADTPDNFQSRRPNTSFCFLDIRSPGLGDTAMYLCATSRDLRARDTQYFGPGTRLTVL.

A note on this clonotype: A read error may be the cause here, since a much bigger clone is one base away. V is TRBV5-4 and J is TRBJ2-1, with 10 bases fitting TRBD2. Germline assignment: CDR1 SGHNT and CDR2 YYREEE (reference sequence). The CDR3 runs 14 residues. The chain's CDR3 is CPSSIGTSADEQFF. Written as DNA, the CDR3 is TGTCCCAGCAGCATAGGGACTAGCGCGGATGAGCAGTTCTTC.

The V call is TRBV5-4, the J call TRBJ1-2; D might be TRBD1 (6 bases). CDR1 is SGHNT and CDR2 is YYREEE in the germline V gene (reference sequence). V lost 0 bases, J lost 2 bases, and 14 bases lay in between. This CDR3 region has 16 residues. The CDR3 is CASSLVGQDANYGYTF. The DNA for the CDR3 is TGTGCCAGCAGCTTGGTGGGACAAGACGCGAACTATGGCTACACCTTC.

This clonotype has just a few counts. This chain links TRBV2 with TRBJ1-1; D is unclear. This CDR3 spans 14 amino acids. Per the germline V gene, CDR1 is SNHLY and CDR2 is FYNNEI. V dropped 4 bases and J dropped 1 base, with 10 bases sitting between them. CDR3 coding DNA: TGTGCCAGCAGTGCATTGGTAGGGAACACTGAAGCTTTCTTT. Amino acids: CASSALVGNTEAFF. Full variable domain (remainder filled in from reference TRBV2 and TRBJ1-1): EPEVTQTPSHQVTQMGQEVILRCVPISNHLYFYWYRQILGQKVEFLVSFYNNEISEKSEIFDDQFSVERPDGSNFTLKIRSTKLEDSAMYFCASSALVGNTEAFFGQGTRLTVV.

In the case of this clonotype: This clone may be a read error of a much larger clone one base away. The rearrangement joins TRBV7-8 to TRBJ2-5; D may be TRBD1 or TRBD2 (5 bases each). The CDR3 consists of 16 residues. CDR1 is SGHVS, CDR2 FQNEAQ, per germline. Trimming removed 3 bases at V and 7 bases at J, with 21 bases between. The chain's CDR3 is CASSFKPGGGKATQYF. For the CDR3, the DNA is TGTGCCAGCAGCTTTAAGCCCGGTGGGGGTAAAGCGACCCAGTACTTC.

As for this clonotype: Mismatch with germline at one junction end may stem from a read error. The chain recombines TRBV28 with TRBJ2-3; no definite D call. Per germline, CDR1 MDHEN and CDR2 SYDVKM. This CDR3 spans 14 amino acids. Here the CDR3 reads CVSSFLSSTDTQYF. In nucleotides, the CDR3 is TGTGTCAGCAGTTTTCTGTCGAGCACAGATACGCAGTATTTT.

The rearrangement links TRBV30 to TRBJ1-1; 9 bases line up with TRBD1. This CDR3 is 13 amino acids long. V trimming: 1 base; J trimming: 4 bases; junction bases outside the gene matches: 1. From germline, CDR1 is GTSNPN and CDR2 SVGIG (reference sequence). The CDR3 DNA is TGTGCCTGGAGTGGGGGACAGGGCACTGAAGCTTTCTTT. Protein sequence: CAWSGGQGTEAFF.

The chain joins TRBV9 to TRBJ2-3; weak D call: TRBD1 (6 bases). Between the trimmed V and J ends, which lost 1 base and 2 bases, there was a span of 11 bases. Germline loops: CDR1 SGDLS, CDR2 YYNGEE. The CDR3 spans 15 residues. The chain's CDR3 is CASSVSGTNTDTQYF. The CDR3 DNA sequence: TGTGCCAGCAGCGTATCCGGGACAAACACAGATACGCAGTATTTT.

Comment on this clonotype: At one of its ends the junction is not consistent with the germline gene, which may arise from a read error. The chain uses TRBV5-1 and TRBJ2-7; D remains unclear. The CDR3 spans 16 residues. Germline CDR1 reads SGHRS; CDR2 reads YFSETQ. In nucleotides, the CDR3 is TGCGCCAGCAGCTTGGGGATGGGTGGCATGGTCTACAAGCAGTACTTC. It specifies CASSLGMGGMVYKQYF.

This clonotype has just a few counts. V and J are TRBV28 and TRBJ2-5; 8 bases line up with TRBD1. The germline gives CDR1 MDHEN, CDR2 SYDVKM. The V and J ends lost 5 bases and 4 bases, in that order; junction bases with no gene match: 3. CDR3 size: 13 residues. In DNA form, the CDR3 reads TGTGCCAGCAGTCGCCAGGGGGCAGAGACCCAGTACTTC. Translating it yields CASSRQGAETQYF. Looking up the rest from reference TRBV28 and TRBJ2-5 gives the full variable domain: DVKVTQSSRYLVKRTGEKVFLECVQDMDHENMFWYRQDPGLGLRLIYFSYDVKMKEKGDIPEGYSVSREKKERFSLILESASTNQTSMYLCASSRQGAETQYFGPGTRLLVL.

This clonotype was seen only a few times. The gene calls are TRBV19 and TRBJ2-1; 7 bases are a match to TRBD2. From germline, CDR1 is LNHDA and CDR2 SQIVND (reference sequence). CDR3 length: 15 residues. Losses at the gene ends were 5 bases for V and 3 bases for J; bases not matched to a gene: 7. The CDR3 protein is CASSAPAGNYNEQFF. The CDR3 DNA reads TGTGCCAGTAGTGCACCAGCGGGGAACTACAATGAGCAGTTCTTC.

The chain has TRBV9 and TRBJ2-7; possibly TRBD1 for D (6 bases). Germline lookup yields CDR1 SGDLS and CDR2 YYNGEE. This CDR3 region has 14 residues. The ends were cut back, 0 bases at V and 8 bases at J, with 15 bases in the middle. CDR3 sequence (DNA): TGTGCCAGCAGCGTAGGCGACTCCCAGGGGAAGCAGTACTTC. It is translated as CASSVGDSQGKQYF.

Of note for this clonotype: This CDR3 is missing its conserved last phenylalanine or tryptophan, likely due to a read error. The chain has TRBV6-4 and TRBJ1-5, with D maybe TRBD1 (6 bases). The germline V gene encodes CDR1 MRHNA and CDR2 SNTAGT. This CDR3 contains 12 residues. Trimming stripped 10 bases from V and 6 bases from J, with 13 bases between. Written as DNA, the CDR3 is TGTGCCAACCTACAGGGTTTTCAGCCCCAGCATTGT. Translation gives CANLQGFQPQHC.

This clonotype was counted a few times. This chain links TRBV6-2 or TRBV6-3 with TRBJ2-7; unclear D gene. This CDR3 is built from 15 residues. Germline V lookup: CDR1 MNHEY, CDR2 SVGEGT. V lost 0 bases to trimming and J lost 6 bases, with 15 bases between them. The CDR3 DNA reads TGTGCCAGCAGTTACTCGGACCCCGCGGTTGGCGAGCAGTACTTC. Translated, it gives CASSYSDPAVGEQYF.

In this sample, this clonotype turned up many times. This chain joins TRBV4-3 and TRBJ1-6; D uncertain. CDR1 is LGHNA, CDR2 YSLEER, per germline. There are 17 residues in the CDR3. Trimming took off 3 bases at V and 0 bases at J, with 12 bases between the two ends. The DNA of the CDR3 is TGCGCCAGCAGCCAGGAGTTCGCGGGCTCCTATAATTCACCCCTCCACTTT. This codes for CASSQEFAGSYNSPLHF.

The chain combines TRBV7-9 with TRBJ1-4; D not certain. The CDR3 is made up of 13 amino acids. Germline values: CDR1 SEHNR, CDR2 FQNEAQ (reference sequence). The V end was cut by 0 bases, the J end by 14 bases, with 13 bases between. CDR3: CASSLAEQAQLFF. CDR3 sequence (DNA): TGTGCCAGCAGCTTAGCGGAGCAGGCCCAGCTGTTTTTT.

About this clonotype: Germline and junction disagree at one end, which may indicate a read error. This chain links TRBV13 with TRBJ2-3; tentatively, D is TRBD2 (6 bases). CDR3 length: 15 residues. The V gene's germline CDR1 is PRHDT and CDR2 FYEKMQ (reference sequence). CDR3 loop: CASSSWGVGTDMQYF. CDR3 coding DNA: TGTGCCAGCAGCTCTTGGGGGGTTGGCACAGATATGCAGTATTTT.

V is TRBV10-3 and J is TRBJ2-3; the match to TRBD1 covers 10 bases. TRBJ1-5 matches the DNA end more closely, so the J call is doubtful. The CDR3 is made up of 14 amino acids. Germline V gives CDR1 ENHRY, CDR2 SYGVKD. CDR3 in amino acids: CAIRQGAFTDTQHF. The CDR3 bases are TGTGCCATCCGACAGGGGGCTTTCACAGATACGCAGCATTTT.

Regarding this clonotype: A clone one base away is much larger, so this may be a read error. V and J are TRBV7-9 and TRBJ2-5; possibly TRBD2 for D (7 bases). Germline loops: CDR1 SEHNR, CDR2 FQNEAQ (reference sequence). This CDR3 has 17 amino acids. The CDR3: CASSFRRGGHSQEPQYF. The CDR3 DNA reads TGTGCCAGCAGCTTCCGAAGGGGGGGCCATTCCCAAGAGCCCCAGTACTTC.

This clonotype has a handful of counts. CDR3 protein: CASSQSTGYQETQYF. CDR3 coding DNA: TGTGCCAGCAGCCAAAGCACAGGGTACCAAGAGACCCAGTACTTC. V is TRBV13 and J is TRBJ2-5; possibly TRBD1 for D (6 bases). V was trimmed by 5 bases and J by 0 bases, leaving 13 bases between them. The CDR3 runs to 15 residues. The germline V gene encodes CDR1 PRHDT and CDR2 FYEKMQ (reference sequence).